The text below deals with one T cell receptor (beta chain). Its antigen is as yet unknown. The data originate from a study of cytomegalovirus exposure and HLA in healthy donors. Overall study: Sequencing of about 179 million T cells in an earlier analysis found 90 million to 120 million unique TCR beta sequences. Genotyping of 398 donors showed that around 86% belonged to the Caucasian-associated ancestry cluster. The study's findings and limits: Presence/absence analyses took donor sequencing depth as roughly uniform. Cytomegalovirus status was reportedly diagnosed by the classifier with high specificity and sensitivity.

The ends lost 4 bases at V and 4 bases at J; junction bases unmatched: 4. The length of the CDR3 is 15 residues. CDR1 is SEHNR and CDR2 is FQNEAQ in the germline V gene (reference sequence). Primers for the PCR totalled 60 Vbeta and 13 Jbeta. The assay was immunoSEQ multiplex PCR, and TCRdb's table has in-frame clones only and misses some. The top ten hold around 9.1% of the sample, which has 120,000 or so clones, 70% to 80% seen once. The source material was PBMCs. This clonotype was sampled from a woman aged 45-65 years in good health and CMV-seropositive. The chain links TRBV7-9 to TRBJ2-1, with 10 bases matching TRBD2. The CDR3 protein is CASSSSGSAYNEQFF. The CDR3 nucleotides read TGTGCCAGCAGCTCTAGCGGGAGTGCATACAATGAGCAGTTCTTC. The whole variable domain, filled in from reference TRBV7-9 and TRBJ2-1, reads DTGVSQNPRHKITKRGQNVTFRCDPISEHNRLYWYRQTLGQGPEFLTYFQNEAQLEKSRLLSDRFSAERPKGSFSTLEIQRTEQGDSAMYLCASSSSGSAYNEQFFGPGTRLTVL.